One and the same sample provided the 2 T cell receptor beta chains below, sequenced in a study of shared clonotypes between healthy human individuals. Assay used: immunoSEQ multiplex PCR; TCRdb lists only in-frame clones, some missing. The sample has more than 900,000 clones, roughly 74% seen once. The specimen sequenced was memory CD4+ T cells from PBMCs. Subset noted: CD45RA-negative fraction. These receptors were collected from a man aged 18 to 29 in good health. Some clones in this sample may be carry-over from other donors' samples.

The chain couples TRBV28 to TRBJ2-3; TRBD2 aligns across 7 bases. CDR1 and CDR2 from the germline V gene are MDHEN and SYDVKM. CDR3 length: 14 residues. V dropped 2 bases and J dropped 5; count of bases not matched to a gene: 4. The CDR3 DNA reads as TGTGCCAGCAGTTTAGGGGGGGATATAGATACGCAGTATTTT. Its translation: CASSLGGDIDTQYF.

V usage is TRBV9 and J usage is TRBJ2-3, with 7 nucleotides matching TRBD2. This CDR3 region has 16 residues. CDR1 is SGDLS and CDR2 is YYNGEE in the germline V gene. The ends lost 3 bases at V and 4 bases at J; junction bases unmatched: 11. CDR3 sequence: CASSGLRRGGADTQYF. The CDR3 DNA is TGTGCCAGCAGCGGCCTTCGGCGGGGAGGGGCAGATACGCAGTATTTT.